The entry that follows covers one T cell receptor beta chain sequence. This record comes from a study of T cells after yellow fever vaccination. Looked up from germline, CDR1 is MNHEY and CDR2 is SVGAGI. The J segment lost 5 bases and the V segment lost 4 bases, leaving 9 bases of the junction unmatched. There are 15 residues in the CDR3. TCRdb re-derived calls from the 5' RACE reads in MiXCR, one entry per CDR3 protein. The data show about 550,000 distinct CDR3 sequences, with over 15% seen just once and about 13% held by the top ten. This rearrangement joins TRBV6-5 to TRBJ2-5; 8 positions match TRBD2. Sequencing used PBMCs, obtained 15 days after the yellow fever booster vaccination. This TCR was sampled from a man aged 25 to 40 who received the YFV17D yellow fever vaccine. This chain's CDR3 is CASSSPAGAGETQYF. The CDR3 DNA is TGTGCCAGCAGTTCGCCAGCGGGAGCTGGGGAGACCCAGTACTTC.